The 24 T cell receptor beta chains reported below all come from one sample, sequenced in a study of T cells in localized non-small cell lung cancer. Sequencing used immunoSEQ multiplex PCR; TCRdb keeps in-frame clones, though not all of them. The top ten hold over 9.5% of the sample, which has under 55,000 clones, more than 85% seen once. Specimen: PBMCs, collected before any cancer treatment. All receptors come from a woman aged 40 to 75 with stage II lung adenocarcinoma.

A single count supports this clone. The V call is TRBV5-6, the J call TRBJ2-1; 10 bases align to TRBD2. Looked up from germline, CDR1 is SGHDT and CDR2 is YYEEEE. J gave up 0 bases and V 4 bases, and 13 bases lay outside the gene matches. CDR3 size: 19 residues. The chain's CDR3 is CASSPWRGIAGGSYNEQFF. In DNA, the CDR3 is TGTGCCAGCAGCCCTTGGAGGGGGATAGCGGGAGGCTCCTACAATGAGCAGTTCTTC.

This sequence joins TRBV7-2 and TRBJ2-5, with a possible D match to TRBD1 (5 bases). V was trimmed by 5 bases and J by 5 bases, leaving 12 bases between them. CDR1 is SGHTA and CDR2 is FQGNSA in the germline V gene. The CDR3 consists of 13 residues. CDR3 in amino acids: CASSIGHGETQYF. DNA of the CDR3: TGTGCCAGCAGCATCGGACACGGGGAGACCCAGTACTTC.

V and J are TRBV6-6 and TRBJ2-1; no definite D call. Trimming took off 5 bases at V and 7 bases at J, with 6 bases between the two ends. This CDR3 region has 11 residues. Germline CDR1 is MNHNY and CDR2 is SVGAGI (reference sequence). CDR3 in amino acids: CASSRANEQFF. The DNA of the CDR3 is TGTGCCAGCAGTCGGGCGAATGAGCAGTTCTTC.

V gene TRBV6-6 combines with J gene TRBJ1-1, with D possibly TRBD1 on 5 matching bases. Trimming stripped 2 bases from V and 4 bases from J, with 11 bases between. The CDR3 has 14 residues. In germline, CDR1 is MNHNY, CDR2 SVGAGI (reference sequence). The CDR3: CASSYGGERTEAFF. CDR3 DNA: TGTGCCAGCAGTTACGGGGGGGAGCGCACTGAAGCTTTCTTT.

This chain joins TRBV19 and TRBJ1-1; TRBD1 is a possible D gene (5 bases). The CDR3 sequence is 13 residues long. V lost 6 bases, J lost 3 bases, and 11 bases lay in between. Germline V lookup: CDR1 LNHDA, CDR2 SQIVND (reference sequence). The chain's CDR3 is CASSQTVDTEAFF. The CDR3 region has the DNA TGTGCCAGTAGCCAGACAGTAGACACTGAAGCTTTCTTT.

V usage is TRBV28 and J usage is TRBJ1-2; 8 nucleotides align to TRBD1. J was trimmed by 8 bases and V by 8 bases; bases with no gene match: 13. The germline CDR1 and CDR2 sequences are MDHEN and SYDVKM. This CDR3 contains 14 residues. CDR3 region: CASATGQGGRGYTF. The CDR3 coding sequence is TGTGCCAGCGCCACAGGACAGGGAGGACGCGGCTACACCTTC.

The chain links TRBV18 to TRBJ2-7; D perhaps matches TRBD2 (6 bases). V was cut by 8 bases and J by 6 bases, with 20 bases left in between. CDR1 is KGHSH, CDR2 LQKENI, per germline. The CDR3 sequence is 14 residues long. The CDR3 sequence: CASAWDSIASEQYF. CDR3 sequence (DNA): TGTGCCAGCGCCTGGGACTCCATCGCATCCGAGCAGTACTTC. The entire variable domain, with the rest obtained from reference TRBV18 and TRBJ2-7, is as follows: NAGVMQNPRHLVRRRGQEARLRCSPMKGHSHVYWYRQLPEEGLKFMVYLQKENIIDESGMPKERFSAEFPKEGPSILRIQQVVRGDSAAYFCASAWDSIASEQYFGPGTRLTVT.

The V call is TRBV9, the J call TRBJ2-1, with D possibly being TRBD1 (6 bases). Germline lookup yields CDR1 SGDLS and CDR2 YYNGEE. The CDR3 totals 16 residues. V lost 3 bases and J 4 bases, leaving 17 bases between the germline ends. This chain's CDR3 is CASSGASSGTYNEQFF. The CDR3 DNA sequence: TGTGCCAGCAGCGGCGCCAGCTCCGGGACATACAATGAGCAGTTCTTC.

V is TRBV18 and J is TRBJ2-1; the D call may be TRBD1 or TRBD2 (5 bases each). V dropped 4 bases and J dropped 8 bases, with 21 bases sitting between them. Germline V gene data show CDR1 as KGHSH and CDR2 as LQKENI. The CDR3 runs 16 residues. As DNA, the CDR3 is TGTGCCAGCTCACAACCAGGCGGACTGGGGACCTATGAGCAGTTCTTC. This encodes CASSQPGGLGTYEQFF.

The gene calls are TRBV9 and TRBJ2-5, with 13 bases fitting TRBD2. CDR3 size: 17 residues. Germline V lookup: CDR1 SGDLS, CDR2 YYNGEE. Trimming removed 4 bases from V and 5 bases from J; junction bases left unmatched: 11. This chain's CDR3 is CASSMTSGGSLWETQYF. The CDR3 DNA reads as TGTGCCAGCAGCATGACTAGCGGGGGGTCCCTCTGGGAGACCCAGTACTTC.

This sequence joins TRBV19 and TRBJ2-1, with 11 bases that match TRBD2. After removal of 5 bases from V and 6 bases from J, the junction contained 6 bases not matched to a gene. CDR1 is LNHDA, CDR2 SQIVND, per germline (reference sequence). CDR3 length equals 15 residues. The DNA of the CDR3 is TGTGCCAGTAGTGCCGGGACTAGCGGTAGCAATGAGCAGTTCTTC. It is translated as CASSAGTSGSNEQFF.

The rearrangement links TRBV7-8 to TRBJ2-7; 10 bases are shared with TRBD2. With 5 bases clipped from V and 7 bases from J, the junction kept 5 bases outside the gene matches. The CDR3 contains 13 residues. Germline CDR1 SGHVS, CDR2 FQNEAQ. DNA for the CDR3: TGTGCCAGCAGCAGGACTAGCGGTTTGGAGCAGTACTTC. Amino acid sequence: CASSRTSGLEQYF.

This clone was seen a handful of times. The chain recombines TRBV11-2 with TRBJ2-3; D is ambiguous. The V and J ends lost 0 bases and 1 base respectively, with 8 bases between them. The CDR3 has 15 amino acids. From germline, CDR1 is SGHAT and CDR2 FQNNGV. The CDR3 nucleotides are TGTGCCAGCAGCTTAGATGGAGCAGGCACAGATACGCAGTATTTT. It codes for CASSLDGAGTDTQYF. Combining the CDR3 with reference TRBV11-2 and TRBJ2-3 gives the whole variable domain EAGVAQSPRYKIIEKRQSVAFWCNPISGHATLYWYQQILGQGPKLLIQFQNNGVVDDSQLPKDRFSAERLKGVDSTLKIQPAKLEDSAVYLCASSLDGAGTDTQYFGPGTRLTVL.

This clone is a singleton in its sample. The chain is built from TRBV5-1 and TRBJ2-6; 9 bases match TRBD1. The CDR3 contains 15 residues. Germline lookup yields CDR1 SGHRS and CDR2 YFSETQ. V was clipped by 4 bases and J by 5 bases; unmatched bases: 4. CDR3 coding DNA: TGCGCCAGCAGCCCCGGGACAGGGCGGGCCAACGTCCTGACTTTC. Amino acid sequence: CASSPGTGRANVLTF. The full variable domain, in which reference TRBV5-1 and TRBJ2-6 provide the parts outside the CDR3, is KAGVTQTPRYLIKTRGQQVTLSCSPISGHRSVSWYQQTPGQGLQFLFEYFSETQRNKGNFPGRFSGRQFSNSRSEMNVSTLELGDSALYLCASSPGTGRANVLTFGAGSRLTVL.

The chain is built from TRBV5-1 and TRBJ2-4, with unresolved D. Germline V CDR1 and CDR2: SGHRS, YFSETQ. The CDR3 runs 16 residues. The ends were cut back, 0 bases at V and 0 bases at J, with 10 bases in the middle. DNA for the CDR3: TGCGCCAGCAGCTTGGGCGAGGTTCTAGCCAAAAACATTCAGTACTTC. Amino acid sequence: CASSLGEVLAKNIQYF.

V gene TRBV9 combines with J gene TRBJ1-1, with D possibly matching TRBD1 (5 bases). The CDR3 sequence is 15 residues long. Germline V gene sequence: CDR1 SGDLS, CDR2 YYNGEE. V was shortened by 0 bases and J by 0 bases, with 9 bases between the two germline ends. For the CDR3, the DNA is TGTGCCAGCAGCGTAGGCGGGGGAATGAACACTGAAGCTTTCTTT. Translating it yields CASSVGGGMNTEAFF.

The rearrangement joins TRBV5-1 to TRBJ2-1; no clear D gene. The germline gives CDR1 SGHRS, CDR2 YFSETQ. Between the trimmed V and J ends, which lost 6 bases and 0 bases, there was a span of 4 bases. This CDR3 has 12 amino acids. CDR3 DNA sequence: TGCGCCAGCATGAACTCCTACAATGAGCAGTTCTTC. It specifies CASMNSYNEQFF.

V is TRBV11-3 and J is TRBJ2-3; D is undetermined. V gave up 3 bases and J gave up 2 bases, with 6 bases separating them. The CDR3 has 13 residues. CDR1 is SGHNT, CDR2 YENEEA, per germline. The CDR3 here is CASSFQATDTQYF. The CDR3 region has the DNA TGTGCCAGCAGCTTTCAGGCCACAGATACGCAGTATTTT.

The chain recombines TRBV4-2 with TRBJ2-7; D not certain. The CDR3 has 15 residues. Deletions cut 1 base from V and 2 bases from J, with 12 bases between. Germline values: CDR1 LGHNA, CDR2 YNFKEQ. CDR3 in DNA: TGTGCCAGCAGCCAAGTGGAAGGTGGGACCTACGAGCAGTACTTC. Its protein product is CASSQVEGGTYEQYF.

CDR3 protein: CASSLGDKRYEQYF. The CDR3 DNA follows: TGTGCCAGCAGCTTAGGGGACAAGAGATACGAGCAGTACTTC. The chain joins TRBV5-5 to TRBJ2-7, with a weak D call TRBD1 (6 bases). V was shortened by 2 bases and J by 4 bases, with 13 bases between the two germline ends. CDR3 length: 14 amino acids. CDR1 is SGHKS and CDR2 is YYEKEE in the germline V gene (reference sequence).

V gene TRBV7-3 combines with J gene TRBJ2-3; 10 nucleotides align to TRBD2. This CDR3 is built from 15 residues. CDR1 and CDR2 from the germline V gene are SGHTA and FQGTGA. Losses at the gene ends were 3 bases for V and 4 bases for J; bases not matched to a gene: 4. In DNA, the CDR3 is TGTGCCAGCAGCTTCCTAGCGGGGGAGCCAGATACGCAGTATTTT. Translated, it gives CASSFLAGEPDTQYF.

The J gene is TRBJ1-1, the V gene TRBV4-1; 7 bases are shared with TRBD1. The CDR3 extends over 17 amino acids. V lost 3 bases, J lost 5 bases, and 15 bases stayed unmatched. Germline V gene lookup returns CDR1 MGHRA and CDR2 YSYEKL. CDR3 bases: TGCGCCAGCAGCCAGACGGCCCCGACAGGGATGTTAACTGAAGCTTTCTTT. Its protein product is CASSQTAPTGMLTEAFF.

V gene TRBV10-3 combines with J gene TRBJ1-6, with D unresolved. Germline V gene data show CDR1 as ENHRY and CDR2 as SYGVKD. The CDR3 has 18 residues. V lost 0 bases and J 8 bases, leaving 20 bases between the germline ends. The CDR3 region is CAISESLPRGGSYSPLHF. CDR3 in DNA: TGTGCCATCAGTGAGTCCCTTCCGCGGGGAGGTAGTTATTCACCCCTCCACTTT.

The chain is built from TRBV9 and TRBJ2-5; TRBD1 aligns across 11 bases. With 7 bases clipped from V and 7 bases from J, the junction kept 9 bases outside the gene matches. The CDR3 has 14 residues. The germline V gene encodes CDR1 SGDLS and CDR2 YYNGEE. For the CDR3, the DNA is TGTGCCAGCTCCGGGACAGGGGGGTTAGGGACCCAGTACTTC. Encoded protein: CASSGTGGLGTQYF.